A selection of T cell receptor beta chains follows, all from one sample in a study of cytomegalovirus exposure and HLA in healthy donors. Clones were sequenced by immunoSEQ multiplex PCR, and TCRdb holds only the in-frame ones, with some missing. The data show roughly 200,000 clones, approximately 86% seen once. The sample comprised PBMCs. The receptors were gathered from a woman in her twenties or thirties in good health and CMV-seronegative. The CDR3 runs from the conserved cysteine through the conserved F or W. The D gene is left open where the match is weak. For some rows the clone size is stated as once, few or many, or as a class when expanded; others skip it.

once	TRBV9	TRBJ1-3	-	TGTGCCAGCAGCGTAGGGGCAGGGGAGGGAAACACCATATATTTT	CASSVGAGEGNTIYF
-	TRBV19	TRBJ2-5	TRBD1	TGTGCCAGTAGTATCCAGGGGGCGGATGAGACCCAGTACTTC	CASSIQGADETQYF
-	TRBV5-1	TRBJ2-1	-	TGCGCCAGCAGCTGGTCCCCGGGACTTCACAATGAGCAGTTCTTC	CASSWSPGLHNEQFF
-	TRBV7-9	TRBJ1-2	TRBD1	TGTGCCAGCAGCTCGACAGGGGCCCTTCTTTATGGCTACACCTTC	CASSSTGALLYGYTF
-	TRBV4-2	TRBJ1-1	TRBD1	TGTGCCAGCAGCCACGGAACAGGGGGTCGCACTGAAGCTTTCTTT	CASSHGTGGRTEAFF
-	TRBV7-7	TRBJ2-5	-	TGTGCTAGCAGCCGGTCGGGGGTCGGTTGGGAGACCCAGTACTTC	CASSRSGVGWETQYF
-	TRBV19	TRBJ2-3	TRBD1	TGTGCCACCGGGCCCGGCATCAGGGGGGATACGCAGTATTTT	CATGPGIRGDTQYF
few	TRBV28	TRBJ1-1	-	TGTGCCAGCGGCACAGCGAACACTGAAGCTTTCTTT	CASGTANTEAFF
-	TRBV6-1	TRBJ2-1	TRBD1	TGTGCCAGCAAGACAGGGGTTACCTACAATGAGCAGTTCTTC	CASKTGVTYNEQFF
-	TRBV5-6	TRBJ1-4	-	TGTGCCAGCAGCTTTCGGGGAGGCGAAAAACTGTTTTTT	CASSFRGGEKLFF
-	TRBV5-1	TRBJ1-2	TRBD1	TGCGCCAGCAGCCTACAACCGGGACAGGGGGCGGATGGCTACACCTTC	CASSLQPGQGADGYTF
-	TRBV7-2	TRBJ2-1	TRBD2	TGTGCCAGCAGCTTAGTCTGGGCGGGTGGGACTAGAGGAGATGAGCAGTTCTTC	CASSLVWAGGTRGDEQFF
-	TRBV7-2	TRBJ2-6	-	TGTGCCAGCAGCTTCAAGGGCAGGGGAGAACGGAGTGGGGCCAACGTCCTGACTTTC	CASSFKGRGERSGANVLTF
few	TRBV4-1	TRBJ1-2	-	TGCGCCAGCAGCCAAGTCCGGGATATTAACTATGGCTACACCTTC	CASSQVRDINYGYTF
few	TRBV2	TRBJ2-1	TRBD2	TGTGCCAGCAGTGACCGGAGCGGGGGATACAATGAGCAGTTCTTC	CASSDRSGGYNEQFF
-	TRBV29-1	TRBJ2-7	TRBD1	TGCAGCGCTGACAGGGGTGGCGAGCAGTACTTC	CSADRGGEQYF
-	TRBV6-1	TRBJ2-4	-	TGTGCCAGCAGTGGGGATTGGGGGGGGCTAGCCAAAAACATTCAGTACTTC	CASSGDWGGLAKNIQYF
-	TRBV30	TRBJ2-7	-	TGTGCCTGGAGTGGGACCTGGGACATCCCCCGCCACGAGCAGTACTTC	CAWSGTWDIPRHEQYF
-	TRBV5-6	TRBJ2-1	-	TGTGCCATGCAACGGAGGGCAAACAATGAGCAGTTCTTC	CAMQRRANNEQFF
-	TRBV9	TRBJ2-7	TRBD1	TGTGCCAGCAGCCCCGACAGGGGGCCTGGCGAGCAGTACTTC	CASSPDRGPGEQYF
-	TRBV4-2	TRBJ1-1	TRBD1	TGTGCCAGCAGCCCCCGGGACAGGGGAGGGACTGAAGCTTTCTTT	CASSPRDRGGTEAFF
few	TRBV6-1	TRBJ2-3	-	TGTGCCAGCAGTGATAAGCGGTACAGCACAGATACGCAGTATTTT	CASSDKRYSTDTQYF
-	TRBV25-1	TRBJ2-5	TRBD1	TGTGCCAGCAGCGGACAGGGGGCTGTAGAGACCCAGTACTTC	CASSGQGAVETQYF
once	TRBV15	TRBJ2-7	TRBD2	TGTGCCACCAGCAGAGATAAGACTAGCGGGAGCTACGGGGAGCAGTACTTC	CATSRDKTSGSYGEQYF
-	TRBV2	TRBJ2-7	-	TGTGCCAGCAGTGAGGGGAGAGCTAGGTCCTACGAGCAGTACTTC	CASSEGRARSYEQYF
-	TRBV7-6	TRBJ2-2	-	TGTGCCAGCAGCCCCCTCCAGACCGGGGAGCTGTTTTTT	CASSPLQTGELFF
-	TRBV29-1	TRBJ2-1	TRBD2	TGCAGCGTTGCGTCGGGAGGCGGAAATGAGCAGTTCTTC	CSVASGGGNEQFF
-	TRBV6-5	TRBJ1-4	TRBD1	TGTGCCAGCAGTCGGACAGGAACATATGAAAAACTGTTTTTT	CASSRTGTYEKLFF
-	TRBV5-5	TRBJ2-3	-	TGTGCCAGCAGCCTCAGACTAGTGAGGACAGATACGCAGTATTTT	CASSLRLVRTDTQYF
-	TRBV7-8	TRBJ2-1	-	TGTGCCAGCAGCTTCGGTCTTCGGGGTTCCGCAAAATCCAATGAGCAGTTCTTC	CASSFGLRGSAKSNEQFF
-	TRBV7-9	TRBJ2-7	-	TGTGCCAGCACCCTCTTCCAGGGAAGTAAGGCCTACGAGCAGTACTTC	CASTLFQGSKAYEQYF
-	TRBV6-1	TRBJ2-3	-	TGTGCCAGCAGTCTTAGGGGTTACACGCAGTATTTT	CASSLRGYTQYF
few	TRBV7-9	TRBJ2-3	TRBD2	TGTGCCAGCACTTCCCTAGCGGGAGTATTGGATACGCAGTATTTT	CASTSLAGVLDTQYF
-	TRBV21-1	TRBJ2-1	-	TGTGCCAGCCCCATAGCGGGGCACTACAATGAGCAGTTCTTC	CASPIAGHYNEQFF
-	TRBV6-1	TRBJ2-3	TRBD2	TGTGCCAGCAGACTGGGGGGGGGCACAGATACGCAGTATTTT	CASRLGGGTDTQYF
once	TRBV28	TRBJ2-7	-	TGTGCCACCCAAGGGACTGTCTACGAGCAGTACTTC	CATQGTVYEQYF
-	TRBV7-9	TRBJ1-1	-	TGTGCCAGCAGCTTGAGGACTGAAGCTTTCTTT	CASSLRTEAFF
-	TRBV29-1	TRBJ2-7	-	TGCAGCGTTTTAACAGGGTACGAGCAGTACTTC	CSVLTGYEQYF
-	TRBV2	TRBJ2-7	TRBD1	TGTGCCAGCAGATTGACAGGGGTAGGCGAGCAGTACTTC	CASRLTGVGEQYF
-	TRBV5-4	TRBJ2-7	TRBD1	TGTGCCAGCAGCTTCGGGACAGGTACCTACGAGCAGTACTTC	CASSFGTGTYEQYF
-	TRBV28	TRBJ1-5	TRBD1	TGTGCCAGCAGTTTGTGGACAGGGAGCAATCAGCCCCAGCATTTT	CASSLWTGSNQPQHF
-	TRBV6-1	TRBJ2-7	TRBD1	TGTGCCAGCAGTGTGGTTGAGGGACAGGGCTCCTACGAGCAGTACTTC	CASSVVEGQGSYEQYF
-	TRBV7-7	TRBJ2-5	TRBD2	TGTGCTAGCAGCTTAGCCGGGACTATGGGTGAGACCCAGTACTTC	CASSLAGTMGETQYF
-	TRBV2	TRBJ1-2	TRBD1	TGTGCCAGCAGTGAGGGACAGTCGGGAGGCTACACCTTC	CASSEGQSGGYTF
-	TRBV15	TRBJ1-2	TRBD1	TGTGCCACCAGCAGAGATCCCGGGACAGGGTGGGGCTACACCTTC	CATSRDPGTGWGYTF
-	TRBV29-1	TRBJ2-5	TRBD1	TGCAGCGTGGGACAGGGCACTTGGTACCAAGAGACCCAGTACTTC	CSVGQGTWYQETQYF
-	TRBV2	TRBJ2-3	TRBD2	TGTGCCAGCAGTGAGCTAGCGGGAGGGCCATATACGCAGTATTTT	CASSELAGGPYTQYF
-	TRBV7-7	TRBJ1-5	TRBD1	TGTGCTAGCAGCCCTGGACAGGTCCTTTATCAGCCCCAGCATTTT	CASSPGQVLYQPQHF
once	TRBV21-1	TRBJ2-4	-	TGTGCCAGCAGCCATCGGGGGGGGCCTGACAAAAACATTCAGTACTTC	CASSHRGGPDKNIQYF
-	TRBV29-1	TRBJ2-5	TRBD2	TGCAGCGTTGGATCAGTAGCGGGAATCATCCAGTACTTC	CSVGSVAGIIQYF
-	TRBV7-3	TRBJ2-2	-	TGTGCCAGCAGCTTATTGGGCAGCTTATCGAACACCGGGGAGCTGTTTTTT	CASSLLGSLSNTGELFF
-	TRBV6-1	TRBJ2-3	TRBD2	TGTGCCAGCAGTGTCAACCTAGCGGGGCTGTCCACAGATACGCAGTATTTT	CASSVNLAGLSTDTQYF
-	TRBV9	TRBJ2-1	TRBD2	TGTGCCAGCAGCGTAGTTAGCGGGGGACTCAATGAGCAGTTCTTC	CASSVVSGGLNEQFF